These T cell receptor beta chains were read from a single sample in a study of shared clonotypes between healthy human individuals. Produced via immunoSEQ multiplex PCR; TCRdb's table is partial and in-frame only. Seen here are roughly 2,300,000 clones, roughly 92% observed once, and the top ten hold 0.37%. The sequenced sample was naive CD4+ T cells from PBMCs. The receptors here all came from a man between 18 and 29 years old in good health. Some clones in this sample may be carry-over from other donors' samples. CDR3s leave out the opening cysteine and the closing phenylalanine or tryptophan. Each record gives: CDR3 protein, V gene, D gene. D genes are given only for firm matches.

CDR3aa: ASSLSPPAGLSHSPLH; v_gene: TRBV27; d_gene: NA
CDR3aa: ASSFRVRVNTEAF; v_gene: TRBV28; d_gene: NA
CDR3aa: ASSVTKGQGESPLH; v_gene: TRBV2; d_gene: TRBD1
CDR3aa: ASSSLWDWGNEQY; v_gene: TRBV6-1; d_gene: NA
CDR3aa: ASSFYIQETQY; v_gene: TRBV5-1; d_gene: NA
CDR3aa: ASSQKRTSGTGDTQY; v_gene: TRBV10-1; d_gene: TRBD2
CDR3aa: ASSVSSGSSYNEQF; v_gene: TRBV9; d_gene: TRBD2
CDR3aa: ASSPTGTKRNEQF; v_gene: TRBV18; d_gene: NA
CDR3aa: ASSRPGPTADTQY; v_gene: TRBV16; d_gene: NA
CDR3aa: ASSLVVVGQGMRGYT; v_gene: TRBV5-1; d_gene: NA
CDR3aa: ASSEGTAPGYNEQF; v_gene: TRBV6-1; d_gene: NA
CDR3aa: ATGDRKIAKNIQY; v_gene: TRBV6-6; d_gene: NA
CDR3aa: ASRNGQGNEKLF; v_gene: TRBV2; d_gene: NA
CDR3aa: ASSIIDPNYGYT; v_gene: TRBV19; d_gene: NA
CDR3aa: ASSSPAGSSSGNTIY; v_gene: TRBV28; d_gene: NA
CDR3aa: ASSLRTGGLYEQY; v_gene: TRBV4-3; d_gene: TRBD1
CDR3aa: ASSVGEATTPSGNTIY; v_gene: TRBV9; d_gene: NA
CDR3aa: ASSEFRETASYQPQH; v_gene: TRBV2; d_gene: NA
CDR3aa: ASSLADQGAKAGELF; v_gene: TRBV5-1; d_gene: TRBD1
CDR3aa: ASSQVWGRNEQF; v_gene: TRBV4-3; d_gene: NA
CDR3aa: ASSSKSGSGRNIQY; v_gene: TRBV27; d_gene: TRBD2
CDR3aa: ASSSGTYNEQF; v_gene: TRBV9; d_gene: TRBD2
CDR3aa: ASSGVTGELF; v_gene: TRBV10-1; d_gene: NA
CDR3aa: ASSSRQGKEELF; v_gene: TRBV7-8; d_gene: TRBD1
CDR3aa: ASSQLGGIYYGYT; v_gene: TRBV4-3; d_gene: NA
CDR3aa: ASSLGTGGGTTNEKLF; v_gene: TRBV7-9; d_gene: TRBD1
CDR3aa: ASSATGTGANTEAF; v_gene: TRBV5-5; d_gene: TRBD1
CDR3aa: ASSDSEGTRTA; v_gene: TRBV10-2; d_gene: NA
CDR3aa: ASSIPRGETEAF; v_gene: TRBV19; d_gene: NA
CDR3aa: SVGPTNEKLF; v_gene: TRBV29-1; d_gene: NA
CDR3aa: ASSKQGAANEKLF; v_gene: TRBV7-9; d_gene: TRBD1
CDR3aa: AWRLPNEKLF; v_gene: TRBV30; d_gene: NA
CDR3aa: ASSATGSYGYT; v_gene: TRBV7-2; d_gene: NA
CDR3aa: ASSRDRGINEQF; v_gene: TRBV5-4; d_gene: TRBD1
CDR3aa: ASSGIKNSPLH; v_gene: TRBV10-2; d_gene: NA
CDR3aa: ASSPADTQY; v_gene: TRBV18; d_gene: NA